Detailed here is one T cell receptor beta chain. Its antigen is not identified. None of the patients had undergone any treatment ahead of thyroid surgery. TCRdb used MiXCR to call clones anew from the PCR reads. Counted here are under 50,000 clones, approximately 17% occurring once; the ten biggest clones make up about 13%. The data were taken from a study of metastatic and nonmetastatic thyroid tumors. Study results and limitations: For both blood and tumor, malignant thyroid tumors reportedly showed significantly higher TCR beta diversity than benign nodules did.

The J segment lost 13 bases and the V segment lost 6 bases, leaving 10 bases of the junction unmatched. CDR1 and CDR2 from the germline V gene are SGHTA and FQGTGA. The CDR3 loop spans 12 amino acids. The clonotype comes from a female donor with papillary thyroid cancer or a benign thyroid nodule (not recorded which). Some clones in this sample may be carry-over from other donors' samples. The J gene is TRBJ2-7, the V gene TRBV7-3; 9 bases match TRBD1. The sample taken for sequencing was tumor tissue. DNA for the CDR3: TGTGCCAGCAGTCCGCCACGGACAGGGGTTTACTTC. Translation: CASSPPRTGVYF.